The T cell receptor beta chain described here comes from a study of blood T cell repertoires in COVID-19. In the study overall: Researchers got acute and convalescent COVID-19 samples from the United States, Italy and Spain.

The Seattle patients joined while their infection was active and were tracked longitudinally afterward. In the authors' methods: The authors estimated nucleated cell counts from reference gene primer amplification. Sequencing used immunoSEQ multiplex PCR; TCRdb keeps in-frame clones, though not all of them. That table is the source of V, J and clone size, and D and trimming were worked out from the DNA. The profile shows 84,000 or so clones, roughly 80% of them singletons. This clone is medium-sized. Germline CDR1 is MDHEN and CDR2 is SYDVKM. The CDR3 spans 11 residues. Deletions cut 8 bases from V and 10 bases from J, with 12 bases between.

The gene calls are TRBV28 and TRBJ2-1; no clear D. Specimen: peripheral blood. This sequence was found in an older man with COVID-19, enrolled during active disease. The CDR3 DNA follows: TGTGCCAGCTCACTACTTCTGGAGCAGTTCTTC. It translates to CASSLLLEQFF.